These 2 T cell receptor beta chains originate from one sample sequenced in a study of blood T cell repertoires in COVID-19. Assay: immunoSEQ multiplex PCR; the TCRdb copy retains only in-frame clones and omits some. This table holds 180,000 or so clones, more than 85% found once. The sequenced sample was PBMCs or T cells enriched from blood (not recorded which). The receptors were gathered from a human donor with acute COVID-19. The donor label of this sample is uncertain.

The J gene is TRBJ1-1, the V gene TRBV10-2, with unresolved D. The V end lost 4 bases, the J end lost 6 bases, and 12 bases lay between the germline ends. CDR1 and CDR2 (germline): WSHSY, SAAADI. The CDR3 is made up of 13 amino acids. CDR3 residues: CASSAWRRPEAFF. CDR3 in DNA: TGCGCCAGCAGTGCATGGAGGCGTCCTGAAGCTTTCTTT.

The J gene is TRBJ1-2, the V gene TRBV4-1; weak D call: TRBD1 (5 bases). The germline V gene encodes CDR1 MGHRA and CDR2 YSYEKL. The CDR3 sequence is 16 residues long. The V gene lost 1 base and the J gene lost 2 bases, with 14 bases spanning the gap. The CDR3 reads CASSQARAGWNYGYTF. The CDR3 nucleotides read TGCGCCAGCAGCCAAGCGCGCGCAGGGTGGAACTATGGCTACACCTTC.